This TCR beta chain was recovered during a study of shared clonotypes between healthy human individuals. Study conclusions and caveats: The authors sampled blood alone, and tissue repertoires likely differ. Sharing across four donors was seen in 4% to 6.5% of naive CD4 clonotypes.

A note on this clone: What it binds is not known.

Trimming cost V 4 bases and J 1 base, with 14 bases left between them. This CDR3 contains 15 residues. Germline values: CDR1 SGHNT, CDR2 YYREEE (reference sequence). Once extracted for a subset, genomic DNA was divided evenly among several immunoSEQ plates. Libraries were prepared by immunoSEQ multiplex PCR; TCRdb keeps only in-frame clonotypes and omits some of them. Of over 1.5 million clones in the sample, around 98% were seen once. Sequencing was carried out using naive CD4+ T cells sorted from blood. Documented subset: CD45RA+ positively selected. The V and J genes are TRBV5-4 and TRBJ1-1, with a tentative D call TRBD1 (5 bases). The TCR originated in a man in his thirties or forties in good health. Written as DNA, the CDR3 is TGTGCCAGCAGCGTAGGGACGCTGTCGAACACTGAAGCTTTCTTT. This encodes CASSVGTLSNTEAFF.